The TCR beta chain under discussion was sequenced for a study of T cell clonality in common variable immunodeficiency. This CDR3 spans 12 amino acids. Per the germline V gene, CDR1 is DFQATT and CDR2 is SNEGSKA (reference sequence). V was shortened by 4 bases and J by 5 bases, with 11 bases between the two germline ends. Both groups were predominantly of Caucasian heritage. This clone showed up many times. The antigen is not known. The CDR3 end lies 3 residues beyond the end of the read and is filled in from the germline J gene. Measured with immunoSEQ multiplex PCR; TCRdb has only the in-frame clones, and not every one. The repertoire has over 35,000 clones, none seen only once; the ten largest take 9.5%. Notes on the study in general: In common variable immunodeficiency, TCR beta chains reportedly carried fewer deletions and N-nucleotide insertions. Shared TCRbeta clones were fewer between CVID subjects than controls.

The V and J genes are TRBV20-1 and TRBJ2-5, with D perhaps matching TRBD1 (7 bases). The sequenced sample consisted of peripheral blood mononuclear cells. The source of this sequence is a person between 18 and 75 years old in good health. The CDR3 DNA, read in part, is TGCAGTGCTACCAGGGGGGAGGAGACC. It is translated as CSATRGEET. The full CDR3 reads CSATRGEETQYF.